This TCR beta chain was identified during a study of T cells in women clearing cervical HPV infection. Study background: Cases: HPV16-related CIN3 or worse on histology, a couple of invasive cancers. With HLA typing for only a few women, HLA confounding remains possible. Blood came at first lesion visit for cases, post-clearance for controls.

Comment on this clone: The read stops 3 residues short of the end of the CDR3; the missing end is completed from the germline J gene.

This CDR3 comprises 18 residues. The V and J ends lost 8 bases and 4 bases respectively, with 30 bases between them. Libraries were prepared by immunoSEQ multiplex PCR; TCRdb keeps only in-frame clonotypes and omits some of them. The sample shows about 26,000 clones, and approximately 3.7% sits with its ten largest clones. This clonotype was sampled from a woman between 18 and 75 years old with a cervical HPV16 infection that either progressed to CIN3+ or cleared (not recorded which). The chain uses TRBV12-3 or TRBV12-4 and TRBJ2-7; possible D gene TRBD1, 5 bases. The sequenced material came from blood buffy coat. Incomplete CDR3 DNA: TGTGCCAGCTCCCACCCCCCTCAGGGCCCCACTTATACATACGAG. Protein sequence: CASSHPPQGPTYTYE. The whole CDR3 sequence reads CASSHPPQGPTYTYEQYF.